The 24 T cell receptor beta chains listed next were all sequenced from one sample in a study of T-cell memory formation after mild COVID-19 (TCRdb year 2021). Libraries were prepared through 5' RACE. The run used an Illumina NovaSeq 6000. TCRdb reanalyzed the raw reads on its own, using fastp at Q25 for trimming and MiXCR for clone calling, and kept in-frame beta chains. CDR3 protein duplicates are merged, each entry listing the most common genes and DNA. The sample records about 360,000 distinct CDR3 sequences, approximately 15% of which are singletons. The ten largest clones add up to under 25% of the sample. The sequenced sample was PBMCs or a T cell subset sorted from them (not recorded which). Source of these receptors: a man aged 18 to 35 who had mild COVID-19 (a few samples of this study predate the infection). The sample titles of this study are shuffled in the database, so cell type and time point are left out; the donor was told from shared clones.

This clonotype was seen only a few times. J is TRBJ1-1 and V is TRBV7-9, with a possible D match to TRBD1 (6 bases). Deletions cut 1 base from V and 5 bases from J, with 11 bases between. The CDR3 loop spans 14 amino acids. Germline V gives CDR1 SEHNR, CDR2 FQNEAQ (reference sequence). The CDR3 reads CASSLGPGATEAFF. The CDR3 DNA is TGTGCCAGCAGCTTAGGCCCGGGGGCGACTGAAGCTTTCTTT.

The table lists this clonotype with many counts. This rearrangement joins TRBV7-9 to TRBJ2-1; a possible D gene is TRBD2 (5 bases). CDR3 length: 14 amino acids. V gave up 5 bases and J gave up 4 bases, with 12 bases separating them. CDR1 and CDR2 from the germline V gene are SEHNR and FQNEAQ (reference sequence). CDR3 DNA sequence: TGTGCCAGCAGCATACGAGGGCCATACAATGAGCAGTTCTTC. It translates to CASSIRGPYNEQFF.

This clonotype was seen ten or more times. The rearrangement links TRBV7-3 to TRBJ2-5; 13 bases line up with TRBD2. The trim removed 5 bases at V and 7 bases at J, leaving 4 bases unmatched. The CDR3 has 14 residues. Germline CDR1 is SGHTA and CDR2 is FQGTGA. CDR3 sequence (DNA): TGTGCCAGCAGCCCTACTAGCGGGGGGGGGACCCAGTACTTC. Its protein is CASSPTSGGGTQYF.

This clonotype occurred a few times. This chain joins TRBV7-9 and TRBJ2-2; 8 bases are a match to TRBD2. Trimming cost V 7 bases and J 0 bases; bases outside gene matches: 13. This CDR3 contains 18 residues. Germline V gives CDR1 SEHNR, CDR2 FQNEAQ (reference sequence). CDR3 region: CASIKPPGGGSNTGELFF. The CDR3 coding sequence is TGTGCCAGCATTAAACCCCCCGGGGGGGGTTCGAACACCGGGGAGCTGTTTTTT.

The gene calls are TRBV7-2 and TRBJ2-5, with D perhaps TRBD2 (7 bases). The length of the CDR3 is 15 residues. Looked up from germline, CDR1 is SGHTA and CDR2 is FQGNSA. The V end was cut by 3 bases, the J end by 5 bases, with 16 bases between. The CDR3 DNA reads as TGTGCCAGCAGCTTGAACGGGGGGCGGCGGGAGACCCAGTACTTC. Translating gives CASSLNGGRRETQYF.

The V gene is TRBV7-2, the J gene TRBJ1-2; D not certain. There are 14 residues in the CDR3. With 6 bases removed from V and 4 bases from J, the gap between germline ends came to 15 bases. Germline CDR1 is SGHTA and CDR2 is FQGNSA. Written as DNA, the CDR3 is TGTGCCAGCAGACAACGGGCCCAAGGCTATGGCTACACCTTC. It is translated as CASRQRAQGYGYTF.

The genes are TRBV6-2 or TRBV6-3 and TRBJ1-5; the D gene is possibly TRBD1 (5 bases). V lost 2 bases to trimming and J lost 0 bases, with 8 bases between them. This CDR3 comprises 15 residues. The germline V gene encodes CDR1 MNHEY and CDR2 SVGEGT. The CDR3 loop reads CASSYRGLSNQPQHF. The CDR3 nucleotides read TGTGCCAGCAGTTACAGGGGACTTAGCAATCAGCCCCAGCATTTT.

This clonotype was recorded a few times. The V call is TRBV6-2 or TRBV6-3, the J call TRBJ2-7; 8 nucleotides align to TRBD1. The CDR3 is 16 residues long. The ends lost 4 bases at V and 0 bases at J; junction bases unmatched: 8. CDR1 and CDR2 from the germline V gene are MNHEY and SVGEGT. CDR3 residues: CASSFFRDRNSYEQYV. The CDR3 nucleotides are TGTGCCAGCAGTTTTTTCCGGGACAGGAACTCCTACGAGCAGTACGTC.

This chain joins TRBV20-1 and TRBJ2-3, with D possibly TRBD2 on 7 matching bases. The CDR3 extends over 15 amino acids. V was trimmed by 3 bases and J by 1 base, leaving 14 bases between them. The germline gives CDR1 DFQATT, CDR2 SNEGSKA (reference sequence). Here the CDR3 reads CSASGGAGGTDTQYF. The CDR3 DNA follows: TGCAGTGCTAGTGGGGGGGCCGGTGGCACAGATACGCAGTATTTT.

The chain combines TRBV24-1 with TRBJ2-2; D may be TRBD1 (5 bases). This CDR3 has 14 amino acids. The V and J ends lost 10 bases and 3 bases respectively, with 14 bases between them. Looked up from germline, CDR1 is KGHDR and CDR2 is SFDVKD. CDR3 sequence (DNA): TGTGCCACGGAAAGCAGGGATTACACCGGGGAGCTGTTTTTT. Translating gives CATESRDYTGELFF.

The chain links TRBV7-9 to TRBJ2-1; 8 bases are shared with TRBD1. The CDR3 totals 16 residues. V trimming: 2 bases; J trimming: 2 bases; junction bases outside the gene matches: 5. CDR1 is SEHNR and CDR2 is FQNEAQ in the germline V gene (reference sequence). The CDR3 sequence: CASSLTQGAPYNEQFF. Here the CDR3 DNA reads TGTGCCAGCAGCTTAACCCAGGGGGCTCCCTACAATGAGCAGTTCTTC.

This clonotype has a count of ten or more. The chain has TRBV14 and TRBJ1-1; possibly TRBD1 for D (6 bases). The CDR3 runs 13 residues. Germline CDR1 reads SGHDN; CDR2 reads FVKESK. V lost 8 bases, J lost 5 bases, and 15 bases lay in between. The CDR3 is CASRRGRVTEAFF. DNA for the CDR3: TGTGCCAGCCGGAGGGGGAGGGTTACTGAAGCTTTCTTT.

This clonotype has only a few counts. J is TRBJ1-1 and V is TRBV11-2; D remains unclear. Between the trimmed V and J ends, which lost 5 bases and 7 bases, there was a span of 14 bases. Germline CDR1 and CDR2: SGHAT and FQNNGV. The CDR3 covers 13 residues. The CDR3, as DNA: TGTGCCAGCAGCCGCGTGGGATGGGATGAAGCTTTCTTT. Amino acid sequence: CASSRVGWDEAFF.

This clonotype was detected a few times. The chain is built from TRBV6-5 and TRBJ1-1; D is unclear. The germline gives CDR1 MNHEY, CDR2 SVGAGI. The CDR3 spans 14 residues. V was pared by 5 bases and J by 5 bases, with 15 bases between. CDR3 in amino acids: CASSRKGSGTEAFF. In DNA, the CDR3 is TGTGCCAGCAGTAGGAAGGGTTCCGGGACTGAAGCTTTCTTT.

This clonotype turned up a few times. V and J are TRBV4-1 and TRBJ2-2; D possibly corresponds to TRBD2 (5 bases). In germline, CDR1 is MGHRA, CDR2 YSYEKL. This CDR3 is built from 14 residues. V was clipped by 4 bases and J by 5 bases, with 11 bases between them. This chain's CDR3 is CASSLLGLTGELFF. CDR3 DNA sequence: TGCGCCAGCAGCCTCCTAGGACTTACCGGGGAGCTGTTTTTT.

This sequence joins TRBV6-2 or TRBV6-3 and TRBJ2-2; 7 bases line up with TRBD2. Losses at the gene ends were 4 bases for V and 6 bases for J; bases not matched to a gene: 11. The V gene's germline CDR1 is MNHEY and CDR2 SVGEGT. The CDR3 extends over 16 amino acids. The CDR3 sequence: CASSSPAGVIAGELFF. For the CDR3, the DNA is TGTGCCAGCAGTTCACCCGCGGGGGTAATAGCCGGGGAGCTGTTTTTT.

This clonotype was observed a handful of times. The chain links TRBV20-1 to TRBJ2-7; 9 nucleotides line up with TRBD1. V shed 5 bases, J shed 5 bases, and the junction held 4 bases outside the gene matches. CDR3 length: 12 residues. Germline V lookup: CDR1 DFQATT, CDR2 SNEGSKA (reference sequence). The CDR3 loop is CSASGQGNEQYF. CDR3 coding DNA: TGCAGTGCTTCTGGACAGGGGAACGAGCAGTACTTC.

This clonotype was seen a handful of times. This chain joins TRBV10-2 and TRBJ1-2; TRBD1 agrees at 7 bases. Unmatched junction bases numbered 7, after V lost 3 bases and J lost 6 bases. This CDR3 is 14 amino acids long. CDR1 and CDR2 (germline): WSHSY, SAAADI. CDR3 sequence reads: CASSDTRQGHGYTF. CDR3 nucleotides: TGCGCCAGCAGTGACACACGACAGGGCCATGGCTACACCTTC.

The J gene is TRBJ2-7, the V gene TRBV2, with a possible D match to TRBD2 (5 bases). The germline gives CDR1 SNHLY, CDR2 FYNNEI. The CDR3 is 11 residues long. V lost 11 bases to trimming and J lost 3 bases, with 11 bases between them. CDR3 amino acids: CAGSGSYEQYV. As DNA, the CDR3 is TGTGCCGGCTCGGGGAGCTACGAGCAGTACGTC.

This rearrangement joins TRBV5-1 to TRBJ2-7; weak D call: TRBD1 (5 bases). Per germline, CDR1 SGHRS and CDR2 YFSETQ. CDR3 length equals 16 residues. With 5 bases removed from V and 4 bases from J, the gap between germline ends came to 22 bases. The CDR3 loop is CASRNTQGTDRYEQYF. DNA for the CDR3: TGCGCCAGCAGAAACACTCAGGGAACGGATCGATACGAGCAGTACTTC.

This clonotype was observed a few times. The CDR3 sequence is CASSEHRGGYTF. Written as DNA, the CDR3 is TGTGCCAGCAGTGAACACAGGGGTGGCTACACCTTC. The chain joins TRBV6-5 to TRBJ1-2, with TRBD1 matching 7 bases. The ends lost 5 bases at V and 7 bases at J; junction bases unmatched: 4. The CDR3 is made up of 12 amino acids. Germline CDR1 reads MNHEY; CDR2 reads SVGAGI.

This clonotype was seen many times. V gene TRBV5-1 combines with J gene TRBJ1-2, with D perhaps matching TRBD1 (5 bases). The CDR3 is made up of 14 amino acids. The V and J ends lost 0 bases and 4 bases respectively, with 10 bases between them. Germline V gene sequence: CDR1 SGHRS, CDR2 YFSETQ. CDR3 in DNA: TGCGCCAGCAGCTTGGGTACTGGGACCTATGGCTACACCTTC. Translated, it gives CASSLGTGTYGYTF.

The table lists this clonotype with a few counts. The J gene is TRBJ1-1, the V gene TRBV7-9; D gene unclear. There are 12 residues in the CDR3. Trimming cost V 0 bases and J 6 bases, with 5 bases left between them. The germline V gene encodes CDR1 SEHNR and CDR2 FQNEAQ (reference sequence). In nucleotides, the CDR3 is TGTGCCAGCAGCTTAGCGGTCGCTGAAGCTTTCTTT. Protein: CASSLAVAEAFF.

The sample holds many counts of this clonotype. One end of the junction is discordant with germline, which a read error may explain. The chain couples TRBV7-7 to TRBJ2-3; 12 nucleotides agree with TRBD2. This CDR3 region has 15 residues. Germline V gives CDR1 SSHAT, CDR2 FNYEAQ (reference sequence). CDR3 protein: CASSRLAGATDTQYF. DNA for the CDR3: TGTGCTAGCAGCAGACTAGCGGGAGCCACAGATACGCAGTATTTT.